The 18 T cell receptor beta chains reported below all come from one sample, sequenced in a study of response to subunit inactivated influenza vaccine. One entry per CDR3 protein results from TCRdb running MiXCR on the RT-PCR reads. The sample has under 800,000 distinct CDR3 sequences, approximately 15% seen once; the top ten hold 5.5% to 7%. This specimen consisted of PBMCs from blood, obtained 14 to 15 days before vaccination. These receptors all come from a man aged 45-60 years who received an inactivated influenza vaccine.

The chain combines TRBV7-9 with TRBJ2-3, with a weak D call TRBD1 (6 bases). V gave up 4 bases and J gave up 2 bases, with 13 bases separating them. This CDR3 has 15 amino acids. Germline CDR1 SEHNR, CDR2 FQNEAQ (reference sequence). The CDR3 DNA reads TGTGCCAGCAGCTCTACAGGGTCCAACACAGATACGCAGTATTTT. Encoded protein: CASSSTGSNTDTQYF. The variable domain in full, completed from reference TRBV7-9 and TRBJ2-3, reads DTGVSQNPRHKITKRGQNVTFRCDPISEHNRLYWYRQTLGQGPEFLTYFQNEAQLEKSRLLSDRFSAERPKGSFSTLEIQRTEQGDSAMYLCASSSTGSNTDTQYFGPGTRLTVL.

The V call is TRBV25-1, the J call TRBJ2-5, with 7 bases lining up with TRBD1. V trimming: 6 bases; J trimming: 4 bases; junction bases outside the gene matches: 11. This CDR3 comprises 15 residues. The V gene's germline CDR1 is MGHDK and CDR2 SYGVNS. The CDR3 DNA reads as TGTGCCAGCAGCGAGCCACAGGGGAAAGGAGAGACCCAGTACTTC. Translating gives CASSEPQGKGETQYF.

The chain carries TRBV9 and TRBJ1-6; a possible D gene is TRBD1 (6 bases). This CDR3 is 14 amino acids long. V dropped 3 bases and J dropped 8 bases, with 12 bases sitting between them. Germline V gene sequence: CDR1 SGDLS, CDR2 YYNGEE. In nucleotides, the CDR3 is TGTGCCAGCAGCGAGACAGGCTTGCATTCACCCCTCCACTTT. This encodes CASSETGLHSPLHF.

This clonotype was counted between two and nine times. This sequence joins TRBV20-1 and TRBJ2-7, with D possibly being TRBD1 (5 bases). V dropped 2 bases and J dropped 5 bases, with 16 bases sitting between them. This CDR3 spans 14 amino acids. The germline gives CDR1 DFQATT, CDR2 SNEGSKA (reference sequence). CDR3: CSARTGYSGNEQYF. The CDR3 bases are TGCAGTGCTAGAACAGGTTACAGTGGGAACGAGCAGTACTTC.

This chain links TRBV6-5 with TRBJ2-1; TRBD2 is a possible D gene (5 bases). CDR1 and CDR2 (germline): MNHEY, SVGAGI. Trimming took off 0 bases at V and 5 bases at J, with 14 bases between the two ends. This CDR3 comprises 16 residues. CDR3 DNA sequence: TGTGCCAGCAGTTACTCGAGAGCGGAGGCGCACAATGAGCAGTTCTTC. Its translation is CASSYSRAEAHNEQFF.

The chain uses TRBV12-3 or TRBV12-4 and TRBJ2-1; D not certain. Trimming took 7 bases from V and 3 from J, leaving 16 bases between them. This CDR3 has 15 residues. The chain's CDR3 is CASNSDGIIYNEQFF. CDR3 in DNA: TGTGCCAGCAATTCAGACGGAATAATCTACAATGAGCAGTTCTTC.

The chain combines TRBV7-9 with TRBJ2-5; weak D call: TRBD1 (5 bases). Germline-derived CDR1 and CDR2 are SEHNR and FQNEAQ (reference sequence). The germline V and J ends were trimmed by 1 base and 4 bases, with 13 bases remaining between them. The CDR3 runs 15 residues. The CDR3 loop is CASSLGSARGETQYF. The CDR3 bases are TGTGCCAGCAGCTTAGGTTCGGCAAGGGGAGAGACCCAGTACTTC.

This clonotype was recorded many times. The chain is built from TRBV19 and TRBJ2-1; D ambiguous. This CDR3 is built from 16 residues. The V end lost 6 bases, the J end lost 5 bases, and 20 bases lay between the germline ends. Germline V gene lookup returns CDR1 LNHDA and CDR2 SQIVND (reference sequence). The chain's CDR3 is CASSPLRAPSHNEQFF. Here the CDR3 DNA reads TGTGCCAGTAGCCCTTTACGTGCCCCGTCCCACAATGAGCAGTTCTTC.

This rearrangement joins TRBV20-1 to TRBJ1-2; a possible D gene is TRBD1 (5 bases). CDR1 is DFQATT, CDR2 SNEGSKA, per germline (reference sequence). This CDR3 comprises 13 residues. Trimming shortened V by 4 bases and J by 8 bases, and 17 bases separated the two germline ends. The CDR3 loop is CSAKPAGQRGYTF. The CDR3 nucleotides are TGCAGTGCTAAACCCGCAGGGCAAAGAGGCTACACCTTC.

CDR3 protein: CASSPRTSSYEQYF. The CDR3, as DNA: TGTGCCAGCAGCCCGCGGACTAGTTCCTACGAGCAGTACTTC. The V call is TRBV7-6, the J call TRBJ2-7; 7 nucleotides align to TRBD2. J was trimmed by 1 base and V by 5 bases; bases with no gene match: 5. Germline V gene sequence: CDR1 SGHVS, CDR2 FNYEAQ. The CDR3 consists of 14 residues.

This chain joins TRBV9 and TRBJ2-1; D is perhaps TRBD1 or TRBD2 (5 bases each). From germline, CDR1 is SGDLS and CDR2 YYNGEE. The CDR3 consists of 14 residues. V was clipped by 2 bases and J by 3 bases, with 9 bases between them. CDR3 region: CASSVLGGYNEQFF. The DNA of the CDR3 is TGTGCCAGCAGCGTCCTTGGGGGCTACAATGAGCAGTTCTTC.

V usage is TRBV28 and J usage is TRBJ1-2, with unresolved D. The CDR3 spans 14 residues. Per the germline V gene, CDR1 is MDHEN and CDR2 is SYDVKM. V was trimmed by 3 bases and J by 2 bases, leaving 10 bases between them. CDR3 sequence reads: CASSFGNLNYGYTF. For the CDR3, the DNA is TGTGCCAGCAGTTTCGGCAACTTAAACTATGGCTACACCTTC.

This clonotype has more than one count but fewer than ten. The V call is TRBV28, the J call TRBJ2-5; TRBD2 agrees at 10 bases. V lost 8 bases and J lost 1; bases outside the gene matches: 4. CDR3 length equals 14 residues. Germline V lookup: CDR1 MDHEN, CDR2 SYDVKM. The CDR3 coding sequence is TGTGCCAGCGGCGGACTAGCGGCCCAAGAGACCCAGTACTTC. Residues: CASGGLAAQETQYF. The full variable domain, rest sourced from reference TRBV28 and TRBJ2-5, is DVKVTQSSRYLVKRTGEKVFLECVQDMDHENMFWYRQDPGLGLRLIYFSYDVKMKEKGDIPEGYSVSREKKERFSLILESASTNQTSMYLCASGGLAAQETQYFGPGTRLLVL.

This clonotype was seen a handful of times. The V and J genes are TRBV27 and TRBJ2-7; 12 nucleotides agree with TRBD2. The CDR3 contains 16 residues. With V trimmed by 5 bases and J by 3 bases, 8 bases remained unmatched. Germline CDR1 reads MNHEY; CDR2 reads SMNVEV (reference sequence). CDR3 DNA: TGTGCCAGCAGTCAAAAAGGGGGACTAGCGGGCTACGAGCAGTACTTC. Amino acids: CASSQKGGLAGYEQYF.

This clonotype has more than one count but fewer than ten. The rearrangement links TRBV9 to TRBJ2-6; D possibly corresponds to TRBD1 (6 bases). Germline V lookup: CDR1 SGDLS, CDR2 YYNGEE. There are 19 residues in the CDR3. The V end was cut by 0 bases, the J end by 0 bases, with 16 bases between. The CDR3 region has the DNA TGTGCCAGCAGCGTAGCTACTACAGGGAGCTCCTCTGGGGCCAACGTCCTGACTTTC. It is translated as CASSVATTGSSSGANVLTF.

CDR3 region: CASSEIGLADSYNEQFF. The CDR3 region has the DNA TGTGCCAGCAGCGAAATCGGGCTAGCGGACTCCTACAATGAGCAGTTCTTC. This chain joins TRBV11-3 and TRBJ2-1; 7 bases map to TRBD2. V shed 5 bases and J 0 bases; nucleotides not matched to a gene: 10. This CDR3 is built from 17 residues. Germline lookup yields CDR1 SGHNT and CDR2 YENEEA.

The chain links TRBV6-5 to TRBJ1-1; the match to TRBD1 covers 7 bases. CDR1 is MNHEY and CDR2 is SVGAGI in the germline V gene. The CDR3 length is 16 residues. The junction had 10 bases not matched to a gene; V was cut back by 2 bases and J by 4 bases. The CDR3 protein is CASSYTDYRGGTEAFF. The CDR3 DNA reads TGTGCCAGCAGTTACACAGACTACAGGGGTGGCACTGAAGCTTTCTTT.

This clonotype was detected a few times. The chain combines TRBV25-1 with TRBJ2-7; D may be TRBD2 (6 bases). The ends were cut back, 6 bases at V and 5 bases at J, with 20 bases in the middle. The germline gives CDR1 MGHDK, CDR2 SYGVNS. There are 15 residues in the CDR3. The CDR3 region is CASSDSRGISNEQYF. For the CDR3, the DNA is TGTGCCAGCAGCGACTCTCGGGGGATTAGCAACGAGCAGTACTTC.